A selection of T cell receptor beta chains follows, all from one sample in a study of cytomegalovirus exposure and HLA in healthy donors. TCRdb keeps only in-frame clones here, not all; method: immunoSEQ multiplex PCR. The table lists 140,000 to 150,000 clones, roughly 82% of them singletons. Source material: PBMCs. The receptor set was obtained from a man aged 30-40 years in good health and CMV-seronegative. CDR3s include the opening cysteine and the closing phenylalanine or tryptophan. D genes are given only for firm matches. Not every row has a clone size; where given, it reads once, few, many or a size class.

>TRBV9|.|TRBJ1-6|.
TGTGCCAGCAGCGGGGGCGGTGGTTCACCCCTCCACTTT
CASSGGGGSPLHF
>TRBV27|.|TRBJ2-1|.
TGTGCCAGCAGTTTAGACAGCAGCTCCTACAATGAGCAGTTCTTC
CASSLDSSSYNEQFF
>TRBV7-9|TRBD2|TRBJ2-1|.
TGTTCCAGCAGCTTGACTAGCGGGGGGTACAATGAGCAGTTCTTC
CSSSLTSGGYNEQFF
>TRBV27|.|TRBJ1-2|.
TGTGCCAGCAGTCCATACCGGGGGAGCCCCAACTATGGCTACACCTTC
CASSPYRGSPNYGYTF
>TRBV6-1|.|TRBJ2-1|.
TGTGCCAGCAGTGATCCCGGGATTTTTTCCCACAATGAGCAGTTCTTC
CASSDPGIFSHNEQFF
>TRBV5-1|TRBD1|TRBJ1-6|.
TGCGCCAGCAGTTTTGGAGGGGGCTCGGGGAATTCACCCCTCCACTTT
CASSFGGGSGNSPLHF
>TRBV28|.|TRBJ2-6|few
TGTGCCAGCAGTCCTCAAGACCGGTATGCTGGGGCCAACGGCCTGACTTTC
CASSPQDRYAGANGLTF
>TRBV30|TRBD1|TRBJ2-7|few
TGTGCCTGGAGTGGAGACAGGGGGCCTGGCGAGCAGTACTTC
CAWSGDRGPGEQYF
>TRBV6-5|.|TRBJ1-1|.
TGTGCCAGCAGGAAGCGCCTGAACACTGAAGCTTTCTTT
CASRKRLNTEAFF
>TRBV5-4|.|TRBJ2-1|.
TGTGCCAGCAGCTCTGAGGGGGGGACAAATGAGCAGTTCTTC
CASSSEGGTNEQFF
>TRBV7-2|TRBD2|TRBJ2-1|.
TGTGCCAGCAGCTTAAGTAGCGGGGGGGCAGGATTAGAGCAGTTCTTC
CASSLSSGGAGLEQFF
>TRBV27|TRBD2|TRBJ2-1|few
TGTGCCAGCAGTAAACTAGCGGGAGGGCCCCCCTCCTACAATGAGCAGTTCTTC
CASSKLAGGPPSYNEQFF
>TRBV11-2|TRBD1|TRBJ2-2|once
TGTGCCAGCAGCCCCGGACAGGGGACCGGGGAGCTGTTTTTT
CASSPGQGTGELFF
>TRBV13|TRBD1|TRBJ2-2|.
TGTGCCAGCAGCGCACCACAACGGTCGGGACAGGTCAACACCGGGGAGCTGTTTTTT
CASSAPQRSGQVNTGELFF
>TRBV9|TRBD1|TRBJ2-3|few
TGTGCCAGCAGCGTAGACCAGGGGGCCGGTCGAACGCAGTATTTT
CASSVDQGAGRTQYF
>TRBV21-1|.|TRBJ2-7|.
TGTGCCAGCAGCAAAGCTGCCGGGACTAGCGCCTCTCCGCGGTCCTACGAGCAGTACTTC
CASSKAAGTSASPRSYEQYF
>TRBV30|.|TRBJ2-1|.
TGTGCCTGGAACACCCCAGGGTACAATGAGCAGTTCTTC
CAWNTPGYNEQFF
>TRBV5-1|.|TRBJ1-5|.
TGCGCCAGCAGCTTGGAGGCAGGGGATCAGCCCCAGCATTTT
CASSLEAGDQPQHF
>TRBV5-1|.|TRBJ1-1|.
TGCGCCAGCAACCTTCTCCCGGGACAGAACACTGAAGCTTTCTTT
CASNLLPGQNTEAFF
>TRBV2|.|TRBJ2-1|.
TGTGCCAGCATAGACAGCAATGAGCAGTTCTTC
CASIDSNEQFF
>TRBV7-6|TRBD2|TRBJ2-7|.
TGTGCCAGCAGCCCCCGGGGGGAGGTCTACGAGCAGTACTTC
CASSPRGEVYEQYF
>TRBV2|.|TRBJ1-1|few
TGTGCCAGCAGTGAACGAGTGGACACTGAAGCTTTCTTT
CASSERVDTEAFF
>TRBV29-1|.|TRBJ1-4|.
TGCAGCGTGCGTAGCCGTACTAATGAAAAACTGTTTTTT
CSVRSRTNEKLFF
>TRBV18|TRBD1|TRBJ1-3|once
TGTGCCAGCTCACCACTTTTCCGACAGGGGGATGGAAACACCATATATTTT
CASSPLFRQGDGNTIYF
>TRBV5-4|.|TRBJ1-2|.
TGTGCCAGCAGCTCTCGGACAGATGCTAACTATGGCTACACCTTC
CASSSRTDANYGYTF
>TRBV6-1|.|TRBJ1-3|.
TGTGCCAGCAGTGAATGGGACATTTTCTCCTCTGGAAACACCATATATTTT
CASSEWDIFSSGNTIYF
>TRBV6-5|.|TRBJ1-2|once
TGTGCCAGCAGTTATATTGCAGGCTATGGCTACACCTTC
CASSYIAGYGYTF
>TRBV19|TRBD1|TRBJ2-2|few
TGTGCCAGTAGTATAGTGTCCGGGACAGGGGCCTTCACCGGGGAGCTGTTTTTT
CASSIVSGTGAFTGELFF
>TRBV6-1|.|TRBJ2-1|.
TGTGCCAGCAGCTCCTCTAGCGTTGCCTACAATGAGCAGTTCTTC
CASSSSSVAYNEQFF